This is a list of T cell receptor beta chains from one sample in a study of T-cell reconstitution after alpha-beta-depleted transplantation in children. TCRdb fed the PCR reads into MiXCR, producing one record per CDR3 protein. The table includes 200,000 to 250,000 distinct CDR3 sequences, 9% to 10% detected once. Material: PBMCs from the stem cell graft donor, obtained from the stem cell graft. All receptors derive from a human donor who donated a stem cell graft to a child with SCID. CDR3s include the opening cysteine and the closing phenylalanine or tryptophan. The order of the fields is V gene, D gene, clone size, J gene, CDR3 DNA, CDR3 protein. The D gene is left open where the match is weak. The size of a clone is reported for some rows only, either as once, few or many, or as a class for expanded clones.

TRBV15	-	many	TRBJ2-7	TGTGCCACCAGCAGAGATACTAGCCGGCCCTACGAGCAGTACTTC	CATSRDTSRPYEQYF
TRBV5-1	-	many	TRBJ1-2	TGCGCCAGCAGCCCGGTAGGGGGGAGCGGTTATGGCTACACCTTC	CASSPVGGSGYGYTF
TRBV29-1	TRBD1	many	TRBJ2-3	TGCAGCGCCCGAAGCCAGGGGGACAGGGGTAAAAATACGCAGTATTTT	CSARSQGDRGKNTQYF
TRBV12-3/TRBV12-4	-	many	TRBJ1-5	TGTGCCAGCAGTTTCGCGGGGTTCAATCAGCCCCAGCATTTT	CASSFAGFNQPQHF
TRBV20-1	-	many	TRBJ1-5	TGCAGTGCGGCTCGGTATGGTCAGCCCCAGCATTTT	CSAARYGQPQHF
TRBV7-9	TRBD2	many	TRBJ2-2	TGTGCCAGCAGCTTGACTAGCGGTAACACCGGGGAGCTGTTTTTT	CASSLTSGNTGELFF
TRBV29-1	-	many	TRBJ1-2	TGCAGCGTTGAAGAGTTGGGTGGCTACACCTTC	CSVEELGGYTF
TRBV29-1	-	many	TRBJ2-5	TGCAGCGTCGCCACTGGGACAACCCAAGAGACCCAGTACTTC	CSVATGTTQETQYF
TRBV4-3	TRBD2	-	TRBJ2-5	TGCGCCAGCAGCATAGCGGGGGGGGAGACCCAGTACTTC	CASSIAGGETQYF
TRBV5-1	-	many	TRBJ2-2	TGCGCCAGCAGCACCGGGTCGAACACCGGGGAGCTGTTTTTT	CASSTGSNTGELFF
TRBV20-1	TRBD2	many	TRBJ2-5	TGCAGTGCTAGGAGCGGGGGCCCAGAGACCCAGTACTTC	CSARSGGPETQYF
TRBV5-1	TRBD1	many	TRBJ1-5	TGCGCCAGCAGCTTGGAGGGGGCGCGCAATCAGCCCCAGCATTTT	CASSLEGARNQPQHF
TRBV6-2/TRBV6-3	TRBD1	many	TRBJ1-1	TGTGCCAGCAGTTATGGACAGGCGAAGGGCCTGAACACTGAAGCTTTCTTT	CASSYGQAKGLNTEAFF
TRBV3-1	-	-	TRBJ2-1	TGTGCCAGCAGCCAAACGGCCTACAATGAGCAGTTCTTC	CASSQTAYNEQFF
TRBV5-1	TRBD1	many	TRBJ2-2	TGCGCCAGCAGCTCCCAGGGGGTCGGGGAGCTGTTTTTT	CASSSQGVGELFF